Presented here are 28 T cell receptor beta chains from one specimen sequenced in a study of T cells in Graves' hyperthyroidism and ophthalmopathy. Researchers amplified the TCR beta CDR3 regions from RNA transcripts. Using the HTBI primer set, a first-round RT-PCR was run on the TCR CDR3. TCRdb reanalysed the multiplex PCR reads using MiXCR and keeps one entry per CDR3 protein. Of about 300,000 distinct CDR3 sequences listed, about 14% were seen once; the top ten hold approximately 8.6%. The sample consisted of blood. The receptors were gathered from a woman aged 30 to 39 with Graves' hyperthyroidism that later progressed to Graves' ophthalmopathy.

This clonotype was found many times. The CDR3 spells CASSPDGTSAYNEQFF. CDR3 in DNA: TGTGCCAGCAGCCCAGATGGGACTAGCGCTTACAATGAGCAGTTCTTC. V usage is TRBV13 and J usage is TRBJ2-1; 10 bases match TRBD2. This CDR3 has 16 amino acids. Germline CDR1 and CDR2: PRHDT and FYEKMQ (reference sequence). The ends lost 5 bases at V and 4 bases at J; junction bases unmatched: 8.

This clonotype was seen at least ten times. V and J are TRBV5-1 and TRBJ2-4, with 9 bases fitting TRBD1. Unmatched junction bases numbered 6, after V lost 7 bases and J lost 4 bases. Germline-derived CDR1 and CDR2 are SGHRS and YFSETQ. This CDR3 spans 14 amino acids. CDR3 nucleotide sequence: TGCGCCAGCGAGGAGACAGGGGGGAAAAACATTCAGTACTTC. This sequence encodes CASEETGGKNIQYF.

This clonotype was seen at least ten times. The chain employs TRBV6-2 or TRBV6-3 and TRBJ2-3; 11 nucleotides line up with TRBD2. The CDR3 covers 15 residues. The junction had 7 bases not matched to a gene; V was cut back by 7 bases and J by 4 bases. The germline CDR1 and CDR2 sequences are MNHEY and SVGEGT. The CDR3 sequence is CASNKLAGGSDTQYF. In DNA form, the CDR3 reads TGTGCCAGCAACAAGCTAGCGGGAGGCTCAGATACGCAGTATTTT.

This clonotype has at least ten counts. The chain uses TRBV10-3 and TRBJ2-5, with D perhaps given as TRBD1 or TRBD2 (5 bases each). The germline V gene has CDR1 ENHRY and CDR2 SYGVKD. Between the trimmed V and J ends, which lost 6 bases and 5 bases, there was a span of 16 bases. The CDR3 is 14 amino acids. The CDR3 here is CAISRLSEGETQYF. CDR3 bases: TGTGCCATCAGCCGATTATCAGAGGGGGAGACCCAGTACTTC.

This clonotype was seen at least ten times. The chain links TRBV7-8 to TRBJ2-3, with 11 bases aligning to TRBD2. The V and J ends lost 4 bases and 6 bases, in that order; junction bases with no gene match: 0. Germline lookup yields CDR1 SGHVS and CDR2 FQNEAQ. The length of the CDR3 is 13 residues. Here the CDR3 reads CASSSSGGDTQYF. The CDR3, as DNA: TGTGCCAGCAGCTCTAGCGGGGGGGATACGCAGTATTTT.

This clonotype came up many times. This sequence joins TRBV3-1 and TRBJ2-3, with no clear D. CDR1 is LGHDT and CDR2 is YNNKEL in the germline V gene (reference sequence). The CDR3 is made up of 12 amino acids. The V gene lost 1 base and the J gene lost 4 bases, with 3 bases spanning the gap. The CDR3 loop reads CASSQVADTQYF. The CDR3 DNA is TGTGCCAGCAGCCAAGTGGCAGATACGCAGTATTTT.

The table lists this clonotype with many counts. The chain uses TRBV6-1 and TRBJ2-7; D unclear. This CDR3 has 14 amino acids. Trimming took 10 bases from V and 4 from J, leaving 20 bases between them. Per the germline V gene, CDR1 is MNHNS and CDR2 is SASEGT. The CDR3 protein is CAIASKASRYEQYF. The CDR3 bases are TGTGCCATCGCGTCAAAGGCTTCACGATACGAGCAGTACTTC.

In its sample, this clonotype was seen many times. V usage is TRBV29-1 and J usage is TRBJ1-4; D perhaps matches TRBD1 (5 bases). Germline lookup yields CDR1 SQVTM and CDR2 ANQGSEA. Trimming shortened V by 5 bases and J by 7 bases, and 14 bases separated the two germline ends. The CDR3 spans 13 residues. For the CDR3, the DNA is TGCAGCGTTCTGAAAACAGGTGGTGAAAAACTGTTTTTT. It yields the protein CSVLKTGGEKLFF.

This chain connects TRBV20-1 to TRBJ2-7; 9 nucleotides align to TRBD2. The germline V gene encodes CDR1 DFQATT and CDR2 SNEGSKA (reference sequence). This CDR3 is 12 amino acids long. The J segment lost 4 bases and the V segment lost 6 bases, leaving 4 bases of the junction unmatched. CDR3 sequence (DNA): TGCAGTGCCCTGGGACTAGCTTACGAGCAGTACTTC. Translated: CSALGLAYEQYF.

This clonotype was seen ten or more times. This rearrangement joins TRBV28 to TRBJ2-2; 8 nucleotides align to TRBD1. This CDR3 has 14 residues. After removal of 6 bases from V and 6 bases from J, the junction contained 6 bases not matched to a gene. Germline V gives CDR1 MDHEN, CDR2 SYDVKM. CDR3: CASSSTGVAGELFF. CDR3 coding DNA: TGTGCCAGCAGCTCGACAGGGGTCGCCGGGGAGCTGTTTTTT.

This clonotype was picked up many times. The chain recombines TRBV6-1 with TRBJ1-3, with unresolved D. This CDR3 region has 14 residues. From germline, CDR1 is MNHNS and CDR2 SASEGT. Trimming took 6 bases from V and 2 from J, leaving 11 bases between them. CDR3 protein: CASSKHQTGNTIYF. CDR3 nucleotide sequence: TGTGCCAGCAGCAAACATCAAACTGGAAACACCATATATTTT.

J is TRBJ2-3 and V is TRBV5-8, with 7 bases fitting TRBD1. Trimming at V came to 4 bases and at J to 3 bases, leaving 5 bases not matched to a gene. Germline CDR1 SGHTS, CDR2 YDEGEE. This CDR3 has 14 amino acids. The CDR3 nucleotides read TGTGCCAGCAGCCCTCAGGGGGAAACAGATACGCAGTATTTT. Residues: CASSPQGETDTQYF.

This clonotype came up many times. The chain joins TRBV27 to TRBJ1-5, with a weak D call TRBD1 (5 bases). The CDR3 length is 14 residues. The germline V and J ends were trimmed by 6 bases and 3 bases, with 12 bases remaining between them. Germline V gives CDR1 MNHEY, CDR2 SMNVEV (reference sequence). CDR3: CASRRDGYNQPQHF. CDR3 DNA sequence: TGTGCCAGCAGACGGGACGGATACAATCAGCCCCAGCATTTT.

The CDR3 is CASSPSGASNQPQHF. CDR3 DNA sequence: TGTGCCAGCAGCCCTAGTGGGGCATCCAATCAGCCCCAGCATTTT. This chain links TRBV12-3 or TRBV12-4 with TRBJ1-5, with a possible D match to TRBD1 (5 bases). V lost 6 bases and J lost 3, with 15 bases in between. The CDR3 runs 15 residues.

There are many counts of this clonotype. The J gene is TRBJ2-1, the V gene TRBV9, with 8 bases that match TRBD1. The CDR3 loop spans 15 amino acids. Germline CDR1 and CDR2: SGDLS and YYNGEE. The junction had 5 bases not matched to a gene; V was cut back by 4 bases and J by 2 bases. In nucleotides, the CDR3 is TGTGCCAGCAGCCCTCGGACAGGGCCCTACAATGAGCAGTTCTTC. Translating gives CASSPRTGPYNEQFF. The full variable domain, completed using reference TRBV9 and TRBJ2-1, is DSGVTQTPKHLITATGQRVTLRCSPRSGDLSVYWYQQSLDQGLQFLIQYYNGEERAKGNILERFSAQQFPDLHSELNLSSLELGDSALYFCASSPRTGPYNEQFFGPGTRLTVL.

This clonotype was picked up many times. The chain links TRBV28 to TRBJ2-3; D not resolved. Trimming removed 5 bases at V and 6 bases at J, with 6 bases between. Germline CDR1 is MDHEN and CDR2 is SYDVKM. This CDR3 comprises 11 residues. The CDR3 nucleotides are TGTGCCAGCAGTCGATGGGATACGCAGTATTTT. Its translation: CASSRWDTQYF. Full variable domain (remainder filled in from reference TRBV28 and TRBJ2-3): DVKVTQSSRYLVKRTGEKVFLECVQDMDHENMFWYRQDPGLGLRLIYFSYDVKMKEKGDIPEGYSVSREKKERFSLILESASTNQTSMYLCASSRWDTQYFGPGTRLTVL.

Ten or more counts support this clonotype. The V call is TRBV7-8, the J call TRBJ2-3; the D is unclear. CDR1 is SGHVS and CDR2 is FQNEAQ in the germline V gene. With 5 bases removed from V and 1 base from J, the gap between germline ends came to 10 bases. This CDR3 contains 14 residues. The CDR3 DNA follows: TGTGCCAGCAGCGATTCGGACCGCACAGATACGCAGTATTTT. This encodes CASSDSDRTDTQYF.

This clonotype has at least ten counts. The J gene is TRBJ2-7, the V gene TRBV20-1; D gene ambiguous. Trimming cost V 0 bases and J 3 bases, with 12 bases left between them. Per germline, CDR1 DFQATT and CDR2 SNEGSKA (reference sequence). This CDR3 contains 14 residues. CDR3 protein: CSARDPLTYYEQYF. CDR3 bases: TGCAGTGCTAGAGACCCACTAACCTACTACGAGCAGTACTTC.

This clonotype was found a few times. The rearrangement links TRBV19 to TRBJ1-1; D possibly corresponds to TRBD1 (5 bases). The CDR3 consists of 14 residues. V was clipped by 3 bases and J by 3 bases, with 11 bases between them. Germline CDR1 LNHDA, CDR2 SQIVND (reference sequence). The chain's CDR3 is CASSIDRMDTEAFF. CDR3 DNA sequence: TGTGCCAGTAGTATCGACAGAATGGACACTGAAGCTTTCTTT.

The V gene is TRBV11-2, the J gene TRBJ1-1; D perhaps matches TRBD1 (5 bases). V was shortened by 7 bases and J by 3 bases, with 24 bases between the two germline ends. Germline V gene lookup returns CDR1 SGHAT and CDR2 FQNNGV. The CDR3 covers 17 residues. The CDR3 DNA reads as TGTGCCAGCACCAAGGCGGCGGCTCGGGAAGGGGACACTGAAGCTTTCTTT. Encoded protein: CASTKAAAREGDTEAFF.

This clonotype was counted many times. This rearrangement joins TRBV29-1 to TRBJ2-3, with TRBD2 matching over 8 bases. There are 16 residues in the CDR3. The V segment lost 0 bases and the J segment 7 bases; nucleotides outside the gene matches: 12. Germline CDR1 SQVTM, CDR2 ANQGSEA. For the CDR3, the DNA is TGCAGCGTTGAAGATCGGGGCGGGAGGCAGCTTAATACGCAGTATTTT. As protein: CSVEDRGGRQLNTQYF.

Of note for this clonotype: Possible read error: a much larger clone is one base away. This chain joins TRBV29-1 and TRBJ1-1; D gene ambiguous. The CDR3 sequence is 15 residues long. CDR1 is SQVTM, CDR2 ANQGSEA, per germline. CDR3 amino acids: CSVRSQTRIFAEALF. The CDR3 DNA reads TGCAGCGTTCGGTCGCAGACCCGGATTTTTGCTGAAGCTCTCTTT.

This clonotype was counted ten times or more. The chain couples TRBV18 to TRBJ2-1, with D possibly matching TRBD2 (6 bases). V gave up 0 bases and J gave up 10 bases, with 10 bases separating them. The CDR3 has 13 residues. The V gene's germline CDR1 is KGHSH and CDR2 LQKENI. CDR3 coding DNA: TGTGCCAGCTCACCACCAACGGGGGAGGAGCAGTTCTTC. It yields the protein CASSPPTGEEQFF.

The sample holds many counts of this clonotype. The CDR3, as DNA: TGCGCCAGCAGCCAAGATATTTTCGGGGTTCGGAACACTGAAGCTTTCTTT. This sequence encodes CASSQDIFGVRNTEAFF. The V and J genes are TRBV4-3 and TRBJ1-1; D is uncertain. The CDR3 covers 17 residues. Germline V gene lookup returns CDR1 LGHNA and CDR2 YSLEER. The V end lost 0 bases, the J end lost 1 base, and 15 bases lay between the germline ends.

This rearrangement joins TRBV6-1 to TRBJ1-1, with 7 bases fitting TRBD1. Germline CDR1 is MNHNS and CDR2 is SASEGT. The CDR3 spans 15 residues. With 0 bases clipped from V and 7 bases from J, the junction kept 8 bases outside the gene matches. The CDR3 DNA follows: TGTGCCAGCAGTGAAGCGACAGGGCCGGGTGGTGAAGCTTTCTTT. It is translated as CASSEATGPGGEAFF.

Concerning this clonotype: Relative to the germline gene, one junction end is altered; a read error may explain this. The V gene is TRBV7-6, the J gene TRBJ1-2, with 7 bases lining up with TRBD1. This CDR3 is 14 amino acids long. Germline CDR1 reads SGHVS; CDR2 reads FNYEAQ. The CDR3 bases are TGTGGCAGCAGCTTAGCGTCACAGGGGAAGGACTACACCTTC. This codes for CGSSLASQGKDYTF. Looking up the rest from reference TRBV7-6 and TRBJ1-2 gives the full variable domain: GAGVSQSPRYKVTKRGQDVALRCDPISGHVSLYWYRQALGQGPEFLTYFNYEAQQDKSGLPNDRFSAERPEGSISTLTIQRTEQRDSAMYRCGSSLASQGKDYTFGSGTRLTVV.

This clonotype occurred many times. The chain couples TRBV7-9 to TRBJ1-1; the match to TRBD1 covers 8 bases. V lost 5 bases to trimming and J lost 5 bases; unmatched junction nucleotides: 7. The CDR3 has 14 amino acids. Germline V gives CDR1 SEHNR, CDR2 FQNEAQ (reference sequence). The DNA for the CDR3 is TGTGCCAGCAGCCAACCGACAGGGGTTACTGAAGCTTTCTTT. Its protein is CASSQPTGVTEAFF.

This clonotype appeared many times. J is TRBJ2-6 and V is TRBV19; 11 bases map to TRBD1. Germline loops: CDR1 LNHDA, CDR2 SQIVND (reference sequence). The CDR3 spans 17 residues. After removal of 5 bases from V and 2 bases from J, the junction contained 5 bases not matched to a gene. The CDR3 nucleotides are TGTGCCAGTAGTCAAGGACAGGGGGCGGCTGGGGCCAACGTCCTGACTTTC. Translating gives CASSQGQGAAGANVLTF.